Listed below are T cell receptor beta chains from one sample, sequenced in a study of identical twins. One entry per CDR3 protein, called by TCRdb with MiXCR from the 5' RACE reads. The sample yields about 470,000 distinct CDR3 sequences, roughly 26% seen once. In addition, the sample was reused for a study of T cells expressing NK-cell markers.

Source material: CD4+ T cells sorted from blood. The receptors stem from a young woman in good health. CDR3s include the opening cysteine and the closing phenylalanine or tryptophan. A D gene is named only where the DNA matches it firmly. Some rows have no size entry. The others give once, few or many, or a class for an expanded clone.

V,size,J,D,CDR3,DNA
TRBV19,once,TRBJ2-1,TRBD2,CASHPTQGTSKQFF,TGTGCCAGTCACCCAACCCAGGGGACTAGTAAGCAGTTCTTC
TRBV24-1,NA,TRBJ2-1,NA,CATSDSGHSYNEQFF,TGTGCCACCAGTGATTCGGGACACTCCTACAATGAGCAGTTCTTC
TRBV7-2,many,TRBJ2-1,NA,CASSLNSRTNEQFF,TGTGCCAGCAGCCTCAACTCTAGGACTAATGAGCAGTTCTTC
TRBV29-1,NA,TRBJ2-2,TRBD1,CSVADRGDTGELFF,TGCAGTGTCGCGGACAGGGGGGACACCGGGGAGCTGTTTTTT
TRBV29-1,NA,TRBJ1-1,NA,CSVTGRATNTEAFF,TGCAGCGTAACCGGACGGGCGACGAACACTGAAGCTTTCTTT
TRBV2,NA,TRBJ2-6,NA,CASSGGRTGANVLTF,TGTGCCAGCAGTGGGGGAAGGACTGGGGCCAACGTCCTGACTTTC
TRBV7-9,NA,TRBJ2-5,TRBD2,CASSLSDGRAGQETQYF,TGTGCCAGCAGCTTAAGTGACGGGAGGGCCGGTCAAGAGACCCAGTACTTC
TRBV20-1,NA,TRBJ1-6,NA,CSAHSGNSPLHF,TGCAGTGCCCACTCGGGGAATTCACCCCTCCACTTT
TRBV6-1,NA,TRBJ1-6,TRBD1,CASSVRDRGYSPLHF,TGTGCCAGCAGTGTCCGGGACAGGGGATACTCACCCCTCCACTTT
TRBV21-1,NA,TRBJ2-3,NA,CASDRGADTQYF,TGTGCCAGCGACAGGGGAGCAGATACGCAGTATTTT
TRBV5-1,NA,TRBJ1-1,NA,CASRGTVGTEAFF,TGCGCCAGCAGGGGGACTGTTGGCACTGAAGCTTTCTTT
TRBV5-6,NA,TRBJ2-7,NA,CASSSSQLDEQYF,TGTGCCAGCAGCTCCTCTCAATTGGATGAGCAGTACTTC
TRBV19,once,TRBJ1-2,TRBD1,CASGVRTGIGYTF,TGTGCCAGTGGGGTCCGGACAGGGATTGGCTACACCTTC
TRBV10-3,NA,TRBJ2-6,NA,CAISKQGTGANVLTF,TGTGCCATCAGTAAACAGGGTACTGGGGCCAACGTCCTGACTTTC
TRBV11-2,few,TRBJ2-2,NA,CASRAMRAGELFF,TGTGCCAGCCGCGCTATGAGGGCCGGGGAGCTGTTTTTT
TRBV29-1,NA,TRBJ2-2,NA,CSVRGGSNTGELFF,TGCAGCGTTAGGGGGGGGTCGAACACCGGGGAGCTGTTTTTT
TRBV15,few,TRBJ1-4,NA,CATKGRDLANEKLFF,TGTGCCACAAAAGGGAGGGATCTGGCTAATGAAAAACTGTTTTTT
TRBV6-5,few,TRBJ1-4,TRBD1,CASSSRPGQYNEKLFF,TGTGCCAGCAGTTCTAGACCGGGACAGTACAATGAAAAACTGTTTTTT
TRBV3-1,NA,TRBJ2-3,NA,CASSQVGGTQYF,TGTGCCAGCAGCCAAGTGGGGGGTACGCAGTATTTT
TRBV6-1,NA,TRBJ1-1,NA,CASSAIGGVAFF,TGTGCCAGCAGTGCCATCGGCGGGGTTGCTTTCTTT
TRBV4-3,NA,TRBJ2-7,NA,CASSQDRWSYEQYF,TGCGCCAGCAGCCAAGATCGGTGGTCCTACGAGCAGTACTTC
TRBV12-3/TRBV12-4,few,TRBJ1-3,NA,CGSSGNTIYF,TGTGGCAGCTCTGGAAACACCATATATTTT
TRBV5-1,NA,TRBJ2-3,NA,CASSSSYGQTDTQYF,TGCGCCAGCAGCTCGTCTTACGGACAGACAGATACGCAGTATTTT
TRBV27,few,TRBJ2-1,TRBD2,CATLSLAAYNEQFF,TGTGCCACGCTATCACTAGCGGCGTACAATGAGCAGTTCTTC
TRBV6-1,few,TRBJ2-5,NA,CASSEEGLRTQYF,TGTGCCAGCAGTGAAGAGGGGTTACGGACCCAGTACTTC
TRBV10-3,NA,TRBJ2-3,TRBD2,CAITPSGGTDTQYF,TGTGCCATCACTCCCAGCGGGGGCACAGATACGCAGTATTTT
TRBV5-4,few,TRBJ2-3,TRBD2,CASLKREAGDTQYF,TGTGCCAGCCTGAAGCGGGAGGCGGGAGATACGCAGTATTTT
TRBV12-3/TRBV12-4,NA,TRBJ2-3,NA,CASSPQVLDTQYF,TGTGCCAGCAGTCCTCAGGTCCTAGATACGCAGTATTTT
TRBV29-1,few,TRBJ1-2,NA,CSAERRMGYGYTF,TGCAGCGCAGAGAGGAGGATGGGCTATGGCTACACCTTC
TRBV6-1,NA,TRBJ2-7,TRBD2,CASSVLWGTSGGYEQYF,TGTGCCAGCAGTGTCCTCTGGGGGACTAGCGGGGGCTACGAGCAGTACTTC
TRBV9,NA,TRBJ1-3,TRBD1,CASSPHGTGGTGNTIYF,TGTGCCAGCAGCCCCCATGGGACAGGAGGTACTGGAAACACCATATATTTT
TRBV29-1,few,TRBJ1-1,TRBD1,CSVKTGLNTEAFF,TGCAGCGTCAAGACAGGGCTGAACACTGAAGCTTTCTTT
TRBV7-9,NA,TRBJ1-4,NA,CASSLFGGGTNEKLFF,TGTGCCAGCAGCCTGTTTGGTGGGGGCACTAATGAAAAACTGTTTTTT
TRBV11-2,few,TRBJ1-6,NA,CASSLEIARNSPLHF,TGTGCCAGCAGCTTAGAGATTGCCAGAAATTCACCCCTCCACTTT
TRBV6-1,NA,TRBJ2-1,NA,CASPSSSYNEQFF,TGTGCCAGCCCCTCGAGCTCCTACAATGAGCAGTTCTTC
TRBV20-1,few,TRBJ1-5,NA,CSASAGANQPQHF,TGCAGTGCTTCTGCGGGGGCTAATCAGCCCCAGCATTTT
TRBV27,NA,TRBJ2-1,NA,CASRPPGRITYNEQFF,TGTGCCAGCAGACCGCCGGGACGGATAACCTACAATGAGCAGTTCTTC
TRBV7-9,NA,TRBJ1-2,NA,CASSFSGVNYGYTF,TGTGCCAGCAGCTTTTCTGGAGTCAACTATGGCTACACCTTC
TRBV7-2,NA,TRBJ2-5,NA,CASSWDRLETQYF,TGTGCCAGCAGCTGGGACCGATTAGAGACCCAGTACTTC
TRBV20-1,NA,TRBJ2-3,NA,CSARDPRGLSTDTQYF,TGCAGTGCTAGAGATCCGAGGGGCCTCAGCACAGATACGCAGTATTTT
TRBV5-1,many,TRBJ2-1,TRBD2,CASTNSPGLPTEQFF,TGCGCCAGCACCAATTCACCGGGACTACCCACAGAGCAGTTCTTC
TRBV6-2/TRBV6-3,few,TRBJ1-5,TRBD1,CAAQGARNYQPQHF,TGTGCCGCACAGGGGGCGCGTAACTATCAGCCCCAGCATTTT
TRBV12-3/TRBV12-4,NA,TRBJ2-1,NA,CASSPGPDYPNEQFF,TGTGCCAGCAGTCCGGGACCGGACTACCCCAATGAGCAGTTCTTC
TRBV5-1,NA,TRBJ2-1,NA,CASSLDGFYNEQFF,TGCGCCAGCAGCTTGGATGGGTTCTACAATGAGCAGTTCTTC
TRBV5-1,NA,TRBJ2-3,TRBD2,CASSLAQTSGGDTQYF,TGCGCCAGCAGCTTGGCCCAAACTAGCGGGGGAGATACGCAGTATTTT
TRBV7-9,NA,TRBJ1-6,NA,CASSSISYNSPLHF,TGTGCCAGCAGTTCTATCTCCTATAATTCACCCCTCCACTTT
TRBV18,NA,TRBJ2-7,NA,CASSPTSGPEQYF,TGTGCCAGCTCACCGACGAGCGGTCCCGAGCAGTACTTC
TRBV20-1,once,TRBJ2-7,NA,CSATGSSYEQYF,TGCAGTGCGACCGGGTCTTCCTACGAGCAGTACTTC
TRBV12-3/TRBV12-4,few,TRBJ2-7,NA,CASSLGRPEQYF,TGTGCCAGCAGTTTAGGGAGGCCCGAGCAGTACTTC
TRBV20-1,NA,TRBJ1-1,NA,CSARVPTGRNTEAFF,TGCAGTGCTAGAGTTCCTACAGGGAGGAACACTGAAGCTTTCTTT
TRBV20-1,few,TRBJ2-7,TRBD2,CSAVSGSGREGEQYF,TGCAGTGCTGTCTCTGGGAGCGGGAGAGAGGGCGAGCAGTACTTC
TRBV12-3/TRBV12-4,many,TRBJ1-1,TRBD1,CASFRDRINTEAFF,TGTGCCAGTTTTCGGGACAGAATTAACACTGAAGCTTTCTTT
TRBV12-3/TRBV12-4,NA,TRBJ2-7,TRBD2,CASSPDGLAGPPNHEQYF,TGTGCCAGCAGTCCCGACGGGCTAGCGGGGCCCCCAAACCACGAGCAGTACTTC
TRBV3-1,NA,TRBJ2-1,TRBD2,CASSHTLTGTRIPFF,TGTGCCAGCAGCCACACACTCACCGGGACTAGGATTCCGTTCTTC